This TCR beta chain was sequenced during a study of cytomegalovirus exposure and HLA in healthy donors. Study-wide points: According to the study, roughly 160 TCR beta chains were cytomegalovirus-associated.

In the case of this clone: Its matching antigen is unknown.

Primers included in the PCR were 60 Vbeta and 13 Jbeta primers. Source study methods: Approximately 11 million shared chains were among the roughly 80 million unique TCR beta chains that a later analysis counted. Repertoires were generated with immunoSEQ multiplex PCR, while TCRdb's copy carries only in-frame clones and drops some. V and J calls and clone size are as listed in that table; D and trimming were resolved from the DNA. The table has over 100,000 clones, 76% seen once; the top ten hold less than 2%. Sequencing was carried out using PBMCs. The receptor comes from a female donor in good health and CMV-seropositive.

The CDR3: CATTRGSSYNEQFF. In DNA, the CDR3 is TGTGCCACCACACGGGGAAGCTCCTACAATGAGCAGTTCTTC. The chain joins TRBV28 to TRBJ2-1, with a tentative D call TRBD2 (5 bases). V lost 10 bases and J lost 0, with 13 bases in between. The CDR3 is made up of 14 amino acids. CDR1 MDHEN and CDR2 SYDVKM come from the germline V gene.